These 7 T cell receptor beta chains came from one sample sequenced in a study of blood T cell repertoires in COVID-19. Sequenced by immunoSEQ multiplex PCR; TCRdb stores in-frame clones only, minus some. The sample consists of over 150,000 clones, over 75% of them appearing once. The sequenced sample was peripheral blood. Receptors originate from a woman aged 50 to 65 with acute or convalescent COVID-19.

The chain couples TRBV6-5 to TRBJ1-5; perhaps TRBD1 as D (5 bases). Germline loops: CDR1 MNHEY, CDR2 SVGAGI. CDR3 length equals 15 residues. The germline V and J ends were trimmed by 5 bases and 3 bases, with 14 bases remaining between them. CDR3 nucleotide sequence: TGTGCCAGCAGTCGCGTCAGGGATACCAATCAGCCCCAGCATTTT. Its translation: CASSRVRDTNQPQHF.

The J gene is TRBJ1-1, the V gene TRBV28; a possible D gene is TRBD1 (5 bases). The CDR3 spans 17 residues. Trimming took off 6 bases at V and 1 base at J, with 21 bases between the two ends. CDR1 and CDR2 (germline): MDHEN, SYDVKM. The CDR3 region is CASSAFQGTRSNTEAFF. The DNA of the CDR3 is TGTGCCAGCAGCGCCTTTCAGGGTACCCGCTCGAACACTGAAGCTTTCTTT.

V and J are TRBV28 and TRBJ2-4, with TRBD1 matching 9 bases. V lost 2 bases to trimming and J lost 7 bases; unmatched junction nucleotides: 3. The V gene's germline CDR1 is MDHEN and CDR2 SYDVKM. CDR3 length: 14 amino acids. The CDR3 loop is CASSLPGQGNIQYF. The CDR3 DNA reads as TGTGCCAGCAGTTTACCCGGACAGGGGAACATTCAGTACTTC.

This clone was observed a few times. The chain carries TRBV27 and TRBJ1-6, with TRBD1 matching over 11 bases. CDR3 length equals 15 residues. Looked up from germline, CDR1 is MNHEY and CDR2 is SMNVEV (reference sequence). The V segment lost 5 bases and the J segment 5 bases; nucleotides outside the gene matches: 2. The CDR3 DNA reads TGTGCCAGCAGTGAGGGACAGGGGGATAATTCACCCCTCCACTTT. Its protein is CASSEGQGDNSPLHF.

V is TRBV12-5 and J is TRBJ2-3; D remains unclear. Germline V lookup: CDR1 LGHNT, CDR2 FRNRAP. The CDR3 totals 11 residues. The V gene lost 5 bases and the J gene lost 6 bases, with 6 bases spanning the gap. CDR3 region: CASGREDTQYF. CDR3 nucleotide sequence: TGTGCTAGTGGTCGAGAGGATACGCAGTATTTT.

This clone was detected only a few times. The chain has TRBV10-3 and TRBJ2-7; 8 bases fit TRBD1. Germline V gene data show CDR1 as ENHRY and CDR2 as SYGVKD. CDR3 length: 15 amino acids. Trimming removed 5 bases from V and 0 bases from J; junction bases left unmatched: 6. CDR3: CAISPGDRGSYEQYF. The CDR3 nucleotides are TGTGCCATCAGTCCGGGAGACAGGGGCTCCTACGAGCAGTACTTC.

The chain carries TRBV3-1 (or the pseudogene TRBV3-2) and TRBJ2-7; 11 bases fit TRBD1. Germline V gene data show CDR1 as LGHDT and CDR2 as YNNKEL (reference sequence). This CDR3 comprises 16 residues. V lost 2 bases, J lost 5 bases, and 8 bases stayed unmatched. CDR3 amino acids: CASSQRTGGAGHEQYF. In DNA form, the CDR3 reads TGTGCCAGCAGCCAACGGACAGGGGGCGCGGGCCACGAGCAGTACTTC.